These 18 T cell receptor beta chains came from one sample sequenced in a study of OX40 agonist ivuxolimab in advanced cancers. The table came from immunoSEQ multiplex PCR; TCRdb's copy has only in-frame clones and leaves some out. The sample lists 55,000 to 75,000 clones; approximately 86% were seen once. This specimen consisted of CD4+ or CD8+ T cells sorted from blood, obtained in a trial of the OX40 agonist ivuxolimab. The receptor source for this set is an adult with an advanced solid tumor such as melanoma, head and neck, liver or kidney cancer.

V gene TRBV4-1 combines with J gene TRBJ1-5, with D uncertain. The CDR3 runs to 15 residues. The germline V and J ends were trimmed by 3 bases and 7 bases, with 16 bases remaining between them. CDR1 MGHRA and CDR2 YSYEKL come from the germline V gene. The CDR3 DNA is TGCGCCAGCAGCCATCCAGGCAGGTTAGAACAGCCCCAGCATTTT. Protein product: CASSHPGRLEQPQHF.

This clone was found once. The chain joins TRBV14 to TRBJ2-5, with 16 bases that match TRBD2. V gave up 4 bases and J gave up 5 bases; unmatched junction bases: 1. From germline, CDR1 is SGHDN and CDR2 FVKESK. CDR3 size: 15 residues. Here the CDR3 DNA reads TGTGCCAGCAGCCCGGGACTAGCGGGAGGGGAGACCCAGTACTTC. It translates to CASSPGLAGGETQYF.

This chain uses TRBV7-9 with TRBJ1-1, with a possible D match to TRBD1 (6 bases). Per the germline V gene, CDR1 is SEHNR and CDR2 is FQNEAQ (reference sequence). Trimming removed 1 base at V and 11 bases at J, with 11 bases between. The length of the CDR3 is 12 residues. This CDR3 is CASSLEGGGAFF. DNA for the CDR3: TGTGCCAGCAGCTTAGAGGGGGGCGGGGCTTTCTTT.

The chain employs TRBV14 and TRBJ2-7; D might be TRBD2 (7 bases). Germline values: CDR1 SGHDN, CDR2 FVKESK. The CDR3 consists of 15 residues. Trimming took off 3 bases at V and 2 bases at J, with 14 bases between the two ends. This chain's CDR3 is CASSHLGGRAYEQYF. DNA of the CDR3: TGTGCCAGCAGCCATCTCGGGGGGCGTGCCTACGAGCAGTACTTC.

The chain joins TRBV14 to TRBJ2-7; either TRBD1 or TRBD2 may fit D (5 bases each). CDR1 is SGHDN, CDR2 FVKESK, per germline. The V and J ends lost 0 bases and 3 bases respectively, with 12 bases between them. The CDR3 contains 15 residues. In nucleotides, the CDR3 is TGTGCCAGCAGCCAAGAGGAGTGGGGGAGCTACGAGCAGTACTTC. It codes for CASSQEEWGSYEQYF. The full variable domain, rest sourced from reference TRBV14 and TRBJ2-7, is EAGVTQFPSHSVIEKGQTVTLRCDPISGHDNLYWYRRVMGKEIKFLLHFVKESKQDESGMPNNRFLAERTGGTYSTLKVQPAELEDSGVYFCASSQEEWGSYEQYFGPGTRLTVT.

This clone was recorded a few times. The genes are TRBV9 and TRBJ2-3; tentative D call: TRBD2 (6 bases). Germline-derived CDR1 and CDR2 are SGDLS and YYNGEE. This CDR3 has 15 amino acids. Trimming left V 4 bases short and J 2 bases short, with 14 bases between. CDR3: CASSPHSGYTDTQYF. CDR3 sequence (DNA): TGTGCCAGCAGCCCCCATAGCGGATACACAGATACGCAGTATTTT.

This clone has a handful of counts. This sequence joins TRBV30 and TRBJ1-1, with no clear D. V was pared by 2 bases and J by 0 bases, with 4 bases between. This CDR3 comprises 12 residues. The germline CDR1 and CDR2 sequences are GTSNPN and SVGIG (reference sequence). CDR3 DNA sequence: TGTGCCTGGAGTCACATGAACACTGAAGCTTTCTTT. Translating gives CAWSHMNTEAFF.

The rearrangement joins TRBV20-1 to TRBJ2-1; D gene ambiguous. Germline V gene data show CDR1 as DFQATT and CDR2 as SNEGSKA (reference sequence). Between the trimmed V and J ends, which lost 2 bases and 4 bases, there was a span of 3 bases. This CDR3 has 11 residues. CDR3 coding DNA: TGCAGTGCTAGAAGATACAATGAGCAGTTCTTC. This sequence encodes CSARRYNEQFF.

This clone turned up a few times. The chain employs TRBV6-5 and TRBJ1-1, with D hard to call. V dropped 6 bases and J dropped 1 base, with 6 bases sitting between them. CDR1 and CDR2 (germline): MNHEY, SVGAGI. The CDR3 length is 12 residues. The CDR3 sequence is CASSEKNTEAFF. As DNA, the CDR3 is TGTGCCAGCAGCGAGAAGAACACTGAAGCTTTCTTT.

The gene calls are TRBV27 and TRBJ1-1; D is unclear. V was trimmed by 3 bases and J by 5 bases, leaving 13 bases between them. Germline V gives CDR1 MNHEY, CDR2 SMNVEV (reference sequence). The CDR3 contains 14 residues. CDR3 coding DNA: TGTGCCAGCAGTTTTGCGACAATCCCTACTGAAGCTTTCTTT. Protein sequence: CASSFATIPTEAFF.

V is TRBV14 and J is TRBJ1-1; D not resolved. CDR1 and CDR2 from the germline V gene are SGHDN and FVKESK. The V end lost 4 bases, the J end lost 0 bases, and 21 bases lay between the germline ends. The CDR3 sequence is 18 residues long. CDR3 sequence: CASSRLPKLGGLNTEAFF. CDR3 DNA sequence: TGTGCCAGCAGCCGACTCCCTAAGCTCGGAGGGTTGAACACTGAAGCTTTCTTT.

The chain is built from TRBV7-9 and TRBJ2-1, with D uncertain. The V end lost 2 bases, the J end lost 0 bases, and 11 bases lay between the germline ends. The germline V gene encodes CDR1 SEHNR and CDR2 FQNEAQ (reference sequence). The CDR3 covers 16 residues. This CDR3 is CASSLRTASSYNEQFF. CDR3 coding DNA: TGTGCCAGCAGCTTACGCACTGCCAGCTCCTACAATGAGCAGTTCTTC.

The chain links TRBV28 to TRBJ1-2; a weak D match, TRBD1 (5 bases). The length of the CDR3 is 16 residues. The V and J ends lost 7 bases and 0 bases respectively, with 18 bases between them. CDR1 MDHEN and CDR2 SYDVKM come from the germline V gene. The CDR3 sequence: CASTGRTPEANYGYTF. For the CDR3, the DNA is TGTGCCAGCACAGGGCGGACCCCTGAAGCTAACTATGGCTACACCTTC.

The chain carries TRBV18 and TRBJ2-4; 9 nucleotides match TRBD1. The CDR3 runs to 15 residues. J gave up 0 bases and V 6 bases, and 3 bases lay outside the gene matches. Germline CDR1 and CDR2: KGHSH and LQKENI. CDR3 nucleotides: TGTGCCAGCTCGCAACAGGGGGCAGCCAAAAACATTCAGTACTTC. This gives the protein CASSQQGAAKNIQYF.

The chain employs TRBV6-5 and TRBJ1-6; possibly TRBD1 for D (5 bases). Looked up from germline, CDR1 is MNHEY and CDR2 is SVGAGI. Trimming stripped 6 bases from V and 4 bases from J, with 13 bases between. The CDR3 spans 15 residues. DNA for the CDR3: TGTGCCAGCAGACAAAACAGGTTTTATAATTCACCCCTCCACTTT. Protein: CASRQNRFYNSPLHF.

The CDR3 sequence is CASSSTGYNSPLHF. The CDR3 DNA sequence: TGTGCCAGCAGCTCAACAGGGTATAATTCACCCCTCCACTTT. This sequence joins TRBV11-1 and TRBJ1-6; tentative D call: TRBD1 (6 bases). CDR1 is SGHAT and CDR2 is FQDESV in the germline V gene (reference sequence). The CDR3 runs to 14 residues. Trimming removed 4 bases from V and 4 bases from J, with 8 bases in between.

The rearrangement uses TRBV10-1 and TRBJ2-3, with D perhaps TRBD1 (5 bases). CDR3 size: 13 residues. The germline V gene encodes CDR1 WNHNN and CDR2 SYGVQD (reference sequence). V gave up 7 bases and J gave up 4 bases, with 12 bases separating them. CDR3 amino acids: CASTPGPADTQYF. The CDR3 DNA is TGCGCCAGCACTCCAGGGCCCGCAGATACGCAGTATTTT.

This rearrangement joins TRBV19 to TRBJ2-7; possibly TRBD1 for D (5 bases). Germline V gene sequence: CDR1 LNHDA, CDR2 SQIVND (reference sequence). The V gene lost 3 bases and the J gene lost 3 bases, with 9 bases spanning the gap. This CDR3 has 13 amino acids. In DNA, the CDR3 is TGTGCCAGTAGTATTAACAGGAACTACGAGCAGTACTTC. Translating gives CASSINRNYEQYF.